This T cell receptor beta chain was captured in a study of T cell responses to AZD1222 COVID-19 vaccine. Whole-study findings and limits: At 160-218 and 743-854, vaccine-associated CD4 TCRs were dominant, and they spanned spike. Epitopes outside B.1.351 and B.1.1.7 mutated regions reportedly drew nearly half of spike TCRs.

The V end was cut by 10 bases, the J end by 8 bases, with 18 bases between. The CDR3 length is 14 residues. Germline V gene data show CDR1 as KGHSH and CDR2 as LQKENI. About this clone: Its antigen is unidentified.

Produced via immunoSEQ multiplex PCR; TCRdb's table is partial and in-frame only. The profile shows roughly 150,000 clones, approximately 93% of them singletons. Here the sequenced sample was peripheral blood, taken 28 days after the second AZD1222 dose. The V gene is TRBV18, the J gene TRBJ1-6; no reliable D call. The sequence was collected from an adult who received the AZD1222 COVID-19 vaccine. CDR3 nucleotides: TGTGCCACTTCCTCCGGCGGGAGGGATTCACCCCTCCACTTT. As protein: CATSSGGRDSPLHF. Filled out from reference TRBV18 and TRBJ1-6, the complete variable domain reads NAGVMQNPRHLVRRRGQEARLRCSPMKGHSHVYWYRQLPEEGLKFMVYLQKENIIDESGMPKERFSAEFPKEGPSILRIQQVVRGDSAAYFCATSSGGRDSPLHFGNGTRLTVT.